This TCR beta chain came from a study of blood T cell repertoires in COVID-19. The wider study: Samples representing acute and convalescent COVID-19 were sourced from the United States, Italy and Spain. The cDNA or gDNA used as material had been derived from T cells, B-cell-depleted T cells, or PBMCs.

The CDR3 length is 13 residues. With V trimmed by 11 bases and J by 6 bases, 10 bases remained unmatched. Per germline, CDR1 LNHNV and CDR2 YYDKDF (reference sequence). Ages ranged from about 18 to 89 years, with residence in approximately 25 US areas. Allocation to cohorts depended on clinical history reported by the participants. Assay: immunoSEQ multiplex PCR; the TCRdb copy retains only in-frame clones and omits some. The sample lists about 190,000 clones, about 84% occurring once. The chain couples TRBV15 to TRBJ1-1, with TRBD1 matching over 9 bases. The sequencing input was PBMCs or T cells enriched from blood (not recorded which). The TCR sequence derives from a man between 35 and 55 years old with acute COVID-19. In DNA form, the CDR3 reads TGTGCCGCGAGGGACAGGGTGGAGGCTGAAGCTTTCTTT. Its protein is CAARDRVEAEAFF. The variable domain in full, completed from reference TRBV15 and TRBJ1-1, reads DAMVIQNPRYQVTQFGKPVTLSCSQTLNHNVMYWYQQKSSQAPKLLFHYYDKDFNNEADTPDNFQSRRPNTSFCFLDIRSPGLGDTAMYLCAARDRVEAEAFFGQGTRLTVV.